This T cell receptor beta chain is drawn from a study of shared clonotypes between healthy human individuals. Study findings and constraints: A reduction in generation probabilities was seen for non-shared clonotypes relative to those shared by all four donors.

The genomic DNA of each subset was split evenly across several immunoSEQ plates. Libraries were prepared by immunoSEQ multiplex PCR; TCRdb keeps only in-frame clonotypes and omits some of them. The sample lists over a million clones; over 95% were seen once. For this clone: Its antigen is unidentified.

CDR1 is SNHLY, CDR2 FYNNEI, per germline. The CDR3 loop spans 12 amino acids. The germline V and J ends were trimmed by 6 bases and 2 bases, with 6 bases remaining between them. The sequenced material came from naive CD4+ T cells sorted from blood. Subset indicated: CD45RA+ positively selected. The chain carries TRBV2 and TRBJ2-3; D ambiguous. This TCR was recovered from a young man in good health. For the CDR3, the DNA is TGTGCCAGCAGCCCCTACACAGATACGCAGTATTTT. Translated, it gives CASSPYTDTQYF.